This T cell receptor (beta chain) was identified during a study of CD8 T cells in Susac syndrome. Study-wide context: There were Susac syndrome patients who were therapy-naive at blood draw, others on corticosteroids, and others on intravenous immunoglobulin alone.

Study results and caveats: The CD4+ T cell repertoires of Susac syndrome were found to show no clonal expansion.

This clonotype appeared once. Its antigen is undetermined. The CDR3 runs to 13 residues. CDR1 is LGHNA and CDR2 is YNFKEQ in the germline V gene. V gave up 8 bases and J gave up 2 bases, with 12 bases separating them. Random hexamers were used to reverse transcribe the RNA input (roughly 0.5 to 1 ug). MiXCR, run by TCRdb on the immunoSEQ multiplex PCR reads, gives a single entry per CDR3 protein. Here the sample spans approximately 180,000 distinct CDR3 sequences, about 94% being singletons. This rearrangement joins TRBV4-2 to TRBJ1-1; tentatively, D is TRBD1 (5 bases). The clonotype comes from a human donor with Susac syndrome. The sequenced sample was CD4+ T cells from PBMCs. CDR3 coding DNA: TGTGCCAGCGGGACCTTCCAAAACACTGAAGCTTTCTTT. Encoded protein: CASGTFQNTEAFF.